The 31 T cell receptor beta chains below were found in one sample sequenced in a study of T cells expressing NK-cell markers (dated by TCRdb to about 2020). Library method: 5' RACE. Sequencing instrument: Illumina HiSeq 2000. The reads, reprocessed by TCRdb, yield one row per CDR3 protein sequence and no DNA. This sample's listing comprises just under 150,000 distinct CDR3 sequences. Together, the top ten hold 12% of the sample. What was sequenced was blood T cells: a sorted CD56 or NKG2C T cell subset, CD4+ or CD8+ T cells, or bulk PBMC T cells (not recorded which). The receptor source for this set is a man aged 18 to 35 in good health. Donor details come from another sample of the same person, matched by shared clones.

The rearrangement joins TRBV27 to TRBJ2-5. This CDR3 region has 14 residues. CDR1 is MNHEY and CDR2 is SMNVEV in the germline V gene (reference sequence). This CDR3 reads CASSSLDPQETQYF.

This sequence joins TRBV20-1 and TRBJ1-4. There are 15 residues in the CDR3. The germline V gene has CDR1 DFQATT and CDR2 SNEGSKA (reference sequence). CDR3 amino acids: CSANGGVGTNEKLFF.

The rearrangement links TRBV5-6 to TRBJ2-1. This CDR3 spans 11 amino acids. CDR1 and CDR2 from the germline V gene are SGHDT and YYEEEE. CDR3 sequence reads: CASTFNNEQFF.

The chain couples TRBV3-1 to TRBJ2-5; TCRdb calls TRBD1, which cannot be checked without DNA. This CDR3 comprises 12 residues. Germline-derived CDR1 and CDR2 are LGHDT and YNNKEL (reference sequence). The CDR3 is CASSNRLATQYF.

This chain uses TRBV15 with TRBJ2-3; TCRdb gives TRBD1 as the D gene, but with no DNA this cannot be confirmed. The CDR3 sequence is 14 residues long. The germline gives CDR1 LNHNV, CDR2 YYDKDF (reference sequence). CDR3 protein: CATSRAGGADTQYF.

CDR3: CASRPRTGRAYNEQFF. The chain links TRBV6-5 to TRBJ2-1; the TCRdb call, TRBD1, lacks DNA for checking. This CDR3 has 16 residues. The germline CDR1 and CDR2 sequences are MNHEY and SVGAGI.

The J gene is TRBJ2-1, the V gene TRBV29-1; TCRdb names TRBD2, which stays unverified in the absence of DNA. The CDR3 contains 15 residues. Germline V gene lookup returns CDR1 SQVTM and CDR2 ANQGSEA. CDR3 in amino acids: CSVEKLAGGPNEQFF.

This sequence joins TRBV12-3 or TRBV12-4 and TRBJ2-3; TCRdb's assignment of TRBD1 cannot be checked, as there is no DNA. This CDR3 contains 17 residues. The CDR3 sequence: CASRSLSRRGSTDTQYF.

The rearrangement uses TRBV12-3 or TRBV12-4 and TRBJ2-3. The CDR3 sequence is 14 residues long. Here the CDR3 reads CASSFGYATDTQYF.

The CDR3 here is CAWSAGQGGRETQYF. The rearrangement joins TRBV30 to TRBJ2-5; checking the TCRdb D call of TRBD1 is not possible without DNA. The CDR3 runs to 15 residues. Germline values: CDR1 GTSNPN, CDR2 SVGIG (reference sequence).

The chain combines TRBV5-1 with TRBJ2-1; TCRdb's D call of TRBD1 is untestable without DNA. Germline V gene data show CDR1 as SGHRS and CDR2 as YFSETQ. This CDR3 comprises 14 residues. This CDR3 reads CASSLGDSNNEQFF.

The chain links TRBV29-1 to TRBJ2-1; TCRdb names TRBD2, which stays unverified in the absence of DNA. Per the germline V gene, CDR1 is SQVTM and CDR2 is ANQGSEA. The CDR3 is 14 amino acids. This chain's CDR3 is CSVHIAGLNNEQFF.

The gene calls are TRBV5-1 and TRBJ2-1; TCRdb selects TRBD2, and the lack of DNA leaves this call unchecked. The CDR3 consists of 17 residues. CDR1 is SGHRS and CDR2 is YFSETQ in the germline V gene. The CDR3 loop is CASSLMSGDTAGNEQFF.

The V call is TRBV6-1, the J call TRBJ1-1; TCRdb calls TRBD1, which cannot be checked without DNA. This CDR3 region has 15 residues. In germline, CDR1 is MNHNS, CDR2 SASEGT. The CDR3: CASSEGSGQFTEAFF.

The rearrangement joins TRBV28 to TRBJ2-7; the D gene TCRdb calls, TRBD1, cannot be checked with no DNA. The CDR3 totals 13 residues. CDR1 is MDHEN, CDR2 SYDVKM, per germline. The CDR3 protein is CASSLGQGHEQYF.

This chain uses TRBV13 with TRBJ2-1; TCRdb returns TRBD2, unconfirmable since there is no DNA. The germline V gene has CDR1 PRHDT and CDR2 FYEKMQ (reference sequence). The CDR3 spans 14 residues. The CDR3 sequence is CASVRWERRDEQFF. Full variable domain (remainder filled in from reference TRBV13 and TRBJ2-1): AAGVIQSPRHLIKEKRETATLKCYPIPRHDTVYWYQQGPGQDPQFLISFYEKMQSDKGSIPDRFSAQQFSDYHSELNMSSLELGDSALYFCASVRWERRDEQFFGPGTRLTVL.

This chain connects TRBV6-1 to TRBJ2-5; TCRdb reports TRBD1, a call that lacks DNA to check it against. The CDR3 consists of 16 residues. Germline V gene sequence: CDR1 MNHNS, CDR2 SASEGT. The CDR3 loop is CASSEKDRGRRETQYF.

The chain uses TRBV4-2 and TRBJ2-5; TCRdb gives TRBD2 as the D gene, but with no DNA this cannot be confirmed. The CDR3 sequence is 18 residues long. Germline V gene data show CDR1 as LGHNA and CDR2 as YNFKEQ. The CDR3 here is CASSQDWSGGRAVETQYF.

This sequence joins TRBV12-5 and TRBJ2-1; with no DNA, the TCRdb D assignment of TRBD2 cannot be verified. The CDR3 loop spans 17 amino acids. CDR1 is LGHNT, CDR2 FRNRAP, per germline. The CDR3 is CASAPLLGVAGRNEQFF. The complete variable domain, with remaining parts taken from reference TRBV12-5 and TRBJ2-1, reads DARVTQTPRHKVTEMGQEVTMRCQPILGHNTVFWYRQTMMQGLELLAYFRNRAPLDDSGMPKDRFSAEMPDATLATLKIQPSEPRDSAVYFCASAPLLGVAGRNEQFFGPGTRLTVL.

This chain connects TRBV29-1 to TRBJ2-5; TCRdb returns TRBD2, unconfirmable since there is no DNA. The CDR3 has 12 amino acids. CDR1 is SQVTM and CDR2 is ANQGSEA in the germline V gene. CDR3: CSVVAGGETQYF.

This chain uses TRBV5-6 with TRBJ2-2; the D gene TCRdb calls, TRBD1, cannot be checked with no DNA. This CDR3 is built from 16 residues. CDR1 SGHDT and CDR2 YYEEEE come from the germline V gene. CDR3 sequence: CASSPPGPTNTGELFF.

The rearrangement uses TRBV7-3 and TRBJ2-2; TCRdb's D gene call, TRBD2, goes unchecked for lack of DNA. There are 18 residues in the CDR3. CDR1 and CDR2 (germline): SGHTA, FQGTGA. The CDR3 sequence is CASSLTVPGPNPTGELFF.

V gene TRBV30 combines with J gene TRBJ2-6; TCRdb proposes TRBD2, but this gene call is untestable without DNA. Germline V gene lookup returns CDR1 GTSNPN and CDR2 SVGIG (reference sequence). The CDR3 contains 15 residues. Here the CDR3 reads CAWSVGGFGANVLTF.

The chain is built from TRBV19 and TRBJ2-1; TCRdb reports TRBD2, a call that lacks DNA to check it against. This CDR3 comprises 17 residues. Germline assignment: CDR1 LNHDA and CDR2 SQIVND (reference sequence). The CDR3 region is CASSIATTAGSYNEQFF.

The chain has TRBV7-3 and TRBJ2-7; TCRdb names TRBD2, which stays unverified in the absence of DNA. Germline assignment: CDR1 SGHTA and CDR2 FQGTGA. The CDR3 loop spans 14 amino acids. Here the CDR3 reads CASSFGGPTDEQYF.

This rearrangement joins TRBV10-3 to TRBJ1-3; TCRdb gives TRBD1 as the D gene, but with no DNA this cannot be confirmed. CDR1 is ENHRY, CDR2 SYGVKD, per germline. This CDR3 is 13 amino acids long. CDR3 protein: CAISEAGSGTIYF.

This rearrangement joins TRBV12-5 to TRBJ1-1. Per germline, CDR1 LGHNT and CDR2 FRNRAP. The CDR3 has 11 amino acids. CDR3 sequence: CASGLSSEAFF. Based on the CDR3 plus reference TRBV12-5 and TRBJ1-1, the full variable domain is DARVTQTPRHKVTEMGQEVTMRCQPILGHNTVFWYRQTMMQGLELLAYFRNRAPLDDSGMPKDRFSAEMPDATLATLKIQPSEPRDSAVYFCASGLSSEAFFGQGTRLTVV.

The gene calls are TRBV27 and TRBJ1-1; the D call of TRBD1 rests on TCRdb alone, since no DNA is present to check it. The CDR3 runs to 13 residues. Germline assignment: CDR1 MNHEY and CDR2 SMNVEV (reference sequence). CDR3: CASSSYRGNEAFF.

This chain uses TRBV7-8 with TRBJ2-2; the D call from TCRdb, TRBD2, cannot be confirmed without DNA. Germline assignment: CDR1 SGHVS and CDR2 FQNEAQ. CDR3 length equals 16 residues. CDR3 in amino acids: CASSPPLGDWTGELFF.

The chain joins TRBV30 to TRBJ2-3; without DNA, the TCRdb call of TRBD2 cannot be checked. CDR1 and CDR2 from the germline V gene are GTSNPN and SVGIG (reference sequence). The CDR3 extends over 14 amino acids. The chain's CDR3 is CAWIAAGGRYTQYF. The variable domain in full, with the rest retrieved from reference TRBV30 and TRBJ2-3, is SQTIHQWPATLVQPVGSPLSLECTVEGTSNPNLYWYRQAAGRGLQLLFYSVGIGQISSEVPQNLSASRPQDRQFILSSKKLLLSDSGFYLCAWIAAGGRYTQYFGPGTRLTVL.

The chain links TRBV12-3 or TRBV12-4 to TRBJ2-7; the TRBD1 assignment by TCRdb is unverifiable without DNA. CDR3 size: 12 residues. The CDR3 spells CASRAGTSEQYF.